Sequencing of this T cell receptor (beta chain) was carried out in a study of blood T cell repertoires in COVID-19. Authors' methods: The assay estimated nucleated cells by amplifying reference gene primers. TCRdb's copy holds only in-frame clones and misses some; the assay was immunoSEQ multiplex PCR. V, J and clone size reflect that table, while D and trimming were determined from the DNA. The sample holds around 250,000 clones; about 90% are singletons and the top ten take 1.2%. V was shortened by 1 base and J by 9 bases, with 22 bases between the two germline ends. The CDR3 loop spans 15 amino acids. Germline CDR1 reads SQVTM; CDR2 reads ANQGSEA.

Specimen: PBMCs or T cells enriched from blood (not recorded which). The receptor's source is a human donor in a cohort exposed to, infected with or recovered from COVID-19 (not recorded which). The donor label of this sample is uncertain. The chain is built from TRBV29-1 and TRBJ2-7; TRBD1 might be the D (8 bases). In DNA form, the CDR3 reads TGCAGCGTTGAAGGGAATAGGCAGGGGGCTAGCGGGCAGTACTTC. Translation: CSVEGNRQGASGQYF.